The subject of this entry is one TCR beta chain. No cognate antigen has been identified for it. No base quality values were provided; no much bigger clone lies one nucleotide off. The study profiled bulk TCR beta-chain repertoires in matched peripheral blood, tumor and adjacent normal breast tissue taken from some 15 patients with early-stage breast cancer. Before surgery, whole blood (roughly 4.5-11 mL) was collected into EDTA tubes and processed within 2 hours. Peripheral blood mononuclear cells were isolated by Ficoll-Paque centrifugation in SepMate-50 tubes. PBMCs were cryopreserved in approximately 90% FBS with roughly 10% DMSO in aliquots of 2 to 4 million cells and stored in liquid nitrogen. Genomic DNA was extracted with the Qiagen AllPrep DNA/RNA Mini kit. This sample is drawn from a study of early stage breast cancer tumors listed by TCRdb under 2017. Broadly, across the study: Of the approximately 15 invasive breast tumors, about a dozen were found to be estrogen receptor-positive, progesterone receptor-positive and HER2-negative. Of the approximately twelve ER+/PR+/HER2- tumors, eight were classified as invasive ductal carcinomas and four as invasive lobular carcinomas. On average, each sample had 8.5 to 10-fold read coverage. Across all samples, about 2.9 million templates representing nearly 1,100,000 unique clonotypes were detected.

As encoded in the germline V gene, CDR1 is SGHTA while CDR2 is FQGNSA. Reading from cysteine to phenylalanine, the CDR3 counts 12 amino acids. The only DNA kept is the CDR3, 36 bases in frame from the first base. Trimming at the junction amounts to 5 bases on V and 4 bases on J, and the germline ends lie 6 bases apart. General study outcomes and caveats: Chain pairing and functional markers such as CD4, CD8 and FOXP3 were missed by bulk genomic DNA sequencing of unsorted cells. About 2.5-fold higher T cell density and higher clonality were observed in tumors than in adjacent normal breast tissue. Repertoires from blood resembled normal breast more closely than tumor, and using blood as a reference for each tissue separated tumor from normal in about 90% of the 16 patients. The small cohort size prevented analysis by tumor subtype. Enriched TCRB sequences shared across patients were mostly commonly generated sequences, unlikely to play an important role in the tumor microenvironment.

Each sample was amplified as two independent genomic DNA replicates: about 0.54 ug for blood and approximately 1.5 ug for tumor or normal breast. Following the manufacturer's instructions, the ImmunoSeq Intro kit was used to carry out TCRB sequencing on genomic DNA. Multiplex PCR was run for 30 to 35 cycles using proprietary primers and spike-in control sequences for absolute quantification. Single-end 150-bp reads were used to sequence an 87-bp fragment spanning the CDR3 and the flanking V and J genes. Seven samples, each with two replicates, were multiplexed per lane of an Illumina MiSeq using version 3.0 chemistry. The paper's processing steps were these. Raw data were processed by the vendor's proprietary pipeline, with both replicates merged into one result per sample. Productive rearrangements sharing the V-gene family, CDR3 amino acid sequence and J-gene segment were defined as clonotypes. To compute clonality, the normalized Shannon entropy (Pielou evenness) of TCRB abundances was subtracted from 1. T cell density was estimated by dividing total templates by the number of input cells inferred from the DNA input amount. Recon, run with its default parameters, was used to estimate overall repertoire diversity and clonality. Tumor-enriched clonotypes were defined as having over 0.1% abundance in tumor and at least 32-fold higher abundance than in normal breast. TCRdb took over this immuneACCESS table, retaining in-frame rearrangements with V and J assigned. Such tables are incomplete; in checked studies, under half of the missing clones stem from an unresolved V gene, and the remainder is unexplained. V, J and clone size derive from that table, while D and trimming were established from the DNA sequence. Here the sample has fewer than 50,000 clones; approximately 72% occur a single time. The ten largest clones take up around 7.2% of the sample.

Recombination joined TRBV7-2 with TRBJ2-1, with the identity of the D gene unclear. The sequencing input was blood. The source is a person aged 50-59 years with breast cancer. The CDR3 in this case is CASSINYNEQFF. The sequenced DNA: TGTGCCAGCAGCATCAATTACAATGAGCAGTTCTTC.